This T cell receptor beta chain was identified in a study of blood T cell repertoires in COVID-19. Study-level background: The United States, Italy and Spain were the sources of the acute and convalescent COVID-19 samples. PBMCs, B-cell-depleted T cells, or T cells provided the cDNA or gDNA that made up the material.

The authors' processing: Amplified reference gene primers provided the basis for estimating nucleated cell counts. Clones were sequenced by immunoSEQ multiplex PCR, and TCRdb holds only the in-frame ones, with some missing. V and J calls and clone size follow that table, whereas D and trimming were derived from the DNA. The sample has some 220,000 clones; around 84% are singletons. The V segment lost 2 bases and the J segment 2 bases; nucleotides outside the gene matches: 3. Germline CDR1 is SGHTA and CDR2 is FQGTGA. The CDR3 length is 15 residues. V gene TRBV7-3 combines with J gene TRBJ2-1; 7 bases map to TRBD2. Material for sequencing was peripheral blood. This clonotype was sampled from a man between 50 and 59 years old with active or convalescent COVID-19. CDR3 nucleotide sequence: TGTGCCAGCAGCTTACTTGGGACTACCTACAATGAGCAGTTCTTC. It encodes CASSLLGTTYNEQFF. Variable domain in full (rest from reference TRBV7-3 and TRBJ2-1): GAGVSQTPSNKVTEKGKYVELRCDPISGHTALYWYRQSLGQGPEFLIYFQGTGAADDSGLPNDRFFAVRPEGSVSTLKIQRTERGDSAVYLCASSLLGTTYNEQFFGPGTRLTVL.